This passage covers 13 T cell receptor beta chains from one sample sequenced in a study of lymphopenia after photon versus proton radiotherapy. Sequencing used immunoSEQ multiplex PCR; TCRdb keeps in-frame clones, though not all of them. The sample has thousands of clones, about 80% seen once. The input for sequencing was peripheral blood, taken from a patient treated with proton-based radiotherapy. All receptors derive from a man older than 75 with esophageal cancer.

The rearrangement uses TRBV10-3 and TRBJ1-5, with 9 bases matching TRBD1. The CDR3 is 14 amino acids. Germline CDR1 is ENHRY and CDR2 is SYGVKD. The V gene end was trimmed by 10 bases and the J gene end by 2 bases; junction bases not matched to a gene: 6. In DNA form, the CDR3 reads TGTGCCACCAGACAGGGGGATGGCAATCAGCCCCAGCATTTT. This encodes CATRQGDGNQPQHF.

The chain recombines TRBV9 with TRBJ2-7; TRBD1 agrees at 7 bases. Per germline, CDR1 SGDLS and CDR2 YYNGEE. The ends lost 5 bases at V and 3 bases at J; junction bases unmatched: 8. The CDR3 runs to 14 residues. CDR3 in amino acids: CASSFAGTDYEQYF. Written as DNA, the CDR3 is TGTGCCAGCAGTTTCGCCGGGACAGACTACGAGCAGTACTTC. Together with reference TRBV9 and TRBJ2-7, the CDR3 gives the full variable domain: DSGVTQTPKHLITATGQRVTLRCSPRSGDLSVYWYQQSLDQGLQFLIQYYNGEERAKGNILERFSAQQFPDLHSELNLSSLELGDSALYFCASSFAGTDYEQYFGPGTRLTVT.

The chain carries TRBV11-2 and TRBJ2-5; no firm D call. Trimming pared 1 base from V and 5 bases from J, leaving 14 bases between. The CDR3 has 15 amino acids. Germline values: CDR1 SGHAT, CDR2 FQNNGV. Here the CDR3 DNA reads TGTGCCAGCAGCTTAGGGGAAAGGGTGGAGGAGACCCAGTACTTC. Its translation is CASSLGERVEETQYF. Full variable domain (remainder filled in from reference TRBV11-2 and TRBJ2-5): EAGVAQSPRYKIIEKRQSVAFWCNPISGHATLYWYQQILGQGPKLLIQFQNNGVVDDSQLPKDRFSAERLKGVDSTLKIQPAKLEDSAVYLCASSLGERVEETQYFGPGTRLLVL.

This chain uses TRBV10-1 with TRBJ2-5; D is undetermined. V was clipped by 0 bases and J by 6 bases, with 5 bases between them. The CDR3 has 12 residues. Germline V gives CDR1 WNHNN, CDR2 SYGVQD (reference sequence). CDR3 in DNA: TGCGCCAGCAGTGAGTCAAGAAAGACCCAGTACTTC. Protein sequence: CASSESRKTQYF.

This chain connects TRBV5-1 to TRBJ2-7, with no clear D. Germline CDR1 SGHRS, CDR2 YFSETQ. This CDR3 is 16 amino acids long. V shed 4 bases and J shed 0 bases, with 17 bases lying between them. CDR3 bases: TGCGCCAGCAGCAAGGCACGAGATCCCGGCTCCTACGAGCAGTACTTC. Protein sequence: CASSKARDPGSYEQYF. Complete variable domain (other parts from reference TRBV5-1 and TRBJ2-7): KAGVTQTPRYLIKTRGQQVTLSCSPISGHRSVSWYQQTPGQGLQFLFEYFSETQRNKGNFPGRFSGRQFSNSRSEMNVSTLELGDSALYLCASSKARDPGSYEQYFGPGTRLTVT.

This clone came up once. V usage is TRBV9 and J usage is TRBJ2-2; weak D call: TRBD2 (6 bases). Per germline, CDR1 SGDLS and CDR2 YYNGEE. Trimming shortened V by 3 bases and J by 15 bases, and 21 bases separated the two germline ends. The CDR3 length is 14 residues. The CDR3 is CASSEIPAMSGVFF. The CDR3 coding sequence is TGTGCCAGCAGCGAAATCCCCGCTATGTCGGGAGTGTTTTTT.

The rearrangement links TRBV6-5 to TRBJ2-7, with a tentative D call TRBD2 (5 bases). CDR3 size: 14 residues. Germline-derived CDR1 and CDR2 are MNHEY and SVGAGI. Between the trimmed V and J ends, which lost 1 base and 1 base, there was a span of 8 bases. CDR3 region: CASSYFGLSYEQYF. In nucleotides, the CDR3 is TGTGCCAGCAGTTACTTCGGACTTTCCTACGAGCAGTACTTC.

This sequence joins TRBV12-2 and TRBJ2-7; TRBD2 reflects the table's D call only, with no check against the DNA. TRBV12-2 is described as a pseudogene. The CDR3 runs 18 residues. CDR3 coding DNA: TGTGCAAGTCGCTTAACCTTCGATTTGCGGGAGGCCCCGGGGGAGCAGTACTTC. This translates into CASRLTFDLREAPGEQYF.

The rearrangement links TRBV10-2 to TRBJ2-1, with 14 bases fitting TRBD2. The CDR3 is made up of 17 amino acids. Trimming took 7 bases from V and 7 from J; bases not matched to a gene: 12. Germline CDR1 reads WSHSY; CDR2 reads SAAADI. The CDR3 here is CASMGTSGSWRGNEQFF. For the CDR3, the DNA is TGCGCCAGCATGGGGACTAGCGGGAGTTGGCGTGGGAATGAGCAGTTCTTC.

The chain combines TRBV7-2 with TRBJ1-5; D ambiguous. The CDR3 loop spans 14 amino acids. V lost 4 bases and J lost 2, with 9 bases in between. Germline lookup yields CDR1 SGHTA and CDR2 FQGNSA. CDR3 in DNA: TGTGCCAGCAGCTCCCCCGTAGGCAATCAGCCCCAGCATTTT. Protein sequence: CASSSPVGNQPQHF.

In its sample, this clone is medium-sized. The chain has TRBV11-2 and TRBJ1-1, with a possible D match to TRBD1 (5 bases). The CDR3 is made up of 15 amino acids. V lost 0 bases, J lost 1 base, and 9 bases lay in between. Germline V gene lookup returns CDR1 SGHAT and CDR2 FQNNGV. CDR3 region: CASSLDLTGNTEAFF. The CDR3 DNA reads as TGTGCCAGCAGCTTAGATTTAACAGGGAACACTGAAGCTTTCTTT. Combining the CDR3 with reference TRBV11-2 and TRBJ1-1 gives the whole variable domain EAGVAQSPRYKIIEKRQSVAFWCNPISGHATLYWYQQILGQGPKLLIQFQNNGVVDDSQLPKDRFSAERLKGVDSTLKIQPAKLEDSAVYLCASSLDLTGNTEAFFGQGTRLTVV.

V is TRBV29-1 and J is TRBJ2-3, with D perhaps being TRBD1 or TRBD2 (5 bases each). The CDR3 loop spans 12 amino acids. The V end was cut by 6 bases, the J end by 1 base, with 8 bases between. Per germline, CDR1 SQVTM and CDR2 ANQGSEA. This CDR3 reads CSVGARTDTQYF. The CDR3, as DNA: TGCAGCGTCGGGGCCCGCACAGATACGCAGTATTTT.

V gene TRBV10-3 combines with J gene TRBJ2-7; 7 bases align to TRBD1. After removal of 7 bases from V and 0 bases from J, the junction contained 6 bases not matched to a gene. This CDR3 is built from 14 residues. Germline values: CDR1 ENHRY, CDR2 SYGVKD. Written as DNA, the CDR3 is TGTGCCATCAAACCCGGGACAGCCTCCTACGAGCAGTACTTC. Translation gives CAIKPGTASYEQYF.